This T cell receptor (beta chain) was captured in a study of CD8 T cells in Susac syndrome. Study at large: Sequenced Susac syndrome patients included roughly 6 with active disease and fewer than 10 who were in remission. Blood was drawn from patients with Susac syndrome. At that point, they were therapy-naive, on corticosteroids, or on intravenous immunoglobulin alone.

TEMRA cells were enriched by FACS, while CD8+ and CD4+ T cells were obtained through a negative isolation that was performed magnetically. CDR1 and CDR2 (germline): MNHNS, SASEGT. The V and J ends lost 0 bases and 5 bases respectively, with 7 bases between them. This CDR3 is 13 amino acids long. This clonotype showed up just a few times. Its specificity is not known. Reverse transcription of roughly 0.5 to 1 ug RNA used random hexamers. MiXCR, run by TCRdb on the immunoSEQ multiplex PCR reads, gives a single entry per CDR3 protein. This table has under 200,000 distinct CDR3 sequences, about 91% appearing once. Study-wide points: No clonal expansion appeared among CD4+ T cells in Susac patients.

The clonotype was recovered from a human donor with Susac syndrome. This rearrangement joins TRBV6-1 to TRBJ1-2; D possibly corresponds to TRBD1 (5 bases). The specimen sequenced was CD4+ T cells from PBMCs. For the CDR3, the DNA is TGTGCCAGCAGTGAAGCCGCAGGGTATGGCTACACCTTC. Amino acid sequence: CASSEAAGYGYTF.